Ten or more counts support the clone carrying this T cell receptor (beta chain). Antigen: not known. Germline-derived CDR1 and CDR2 are DFQATT and SNEGSKA (reference sequence). This CDR3 spans 13 amino acids. The V and J ends lost 6 bases and 3 bases, in that order; junction bases with no gene match: 2. cDNA carried unique molecular identifiers, and a universal primer site was added by template switching. TCRdb itself ran the 5' RACE reads through MiXCR, one entry per CDR3 protein. This table has 600,000 to 800,000 distinct CDR3 sequences, 21% appearing once. This entry comes from a study of identical twins. Study-level findings and limits: The study found weaker excess twin sharing in beta out-of-frame sequences.

Another study also made use of these data, one on T cells expressing NK-cell markers. That study adds: Several experiments added an anti-gamma-delta TCR antibody to sort only alpha-beta TCR T cells. The contribution of dominant NKG2C+ clonotypes to CD8+ T cells in six or seven donors was roughly 1.0-7.5%.

This clonotype was sampled from a woman between 18 and 30 years old in good health. The chain uses TRBV20-1 and TRBJ2-7; 13 positions match TRBD2. Input material: PBMCs. CDR3 residues: CSARTSGSYEQYF. DNA for the CDR3: TGCAGTGCAAGGACTAGCGGGAGCTACGAGCAGTACTTC.